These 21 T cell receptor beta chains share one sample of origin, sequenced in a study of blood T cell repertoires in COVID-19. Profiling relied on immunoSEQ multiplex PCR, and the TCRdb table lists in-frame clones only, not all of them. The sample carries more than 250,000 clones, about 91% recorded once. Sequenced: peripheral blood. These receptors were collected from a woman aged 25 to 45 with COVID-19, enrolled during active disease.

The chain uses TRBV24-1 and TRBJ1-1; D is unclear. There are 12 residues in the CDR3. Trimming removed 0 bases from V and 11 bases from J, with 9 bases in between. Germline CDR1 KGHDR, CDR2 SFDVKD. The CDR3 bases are TGTGCCACCAGTGATTTGAGTGGGCTCGCTTTCTTT. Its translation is CATSDLSGLAFF.

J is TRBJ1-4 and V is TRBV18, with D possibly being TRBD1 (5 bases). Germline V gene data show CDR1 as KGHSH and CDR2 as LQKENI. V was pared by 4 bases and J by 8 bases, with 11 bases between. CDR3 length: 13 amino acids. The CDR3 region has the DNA TGTGCCAGCTCACGGAATAGGGGCGAAAAACTGTTTTTT. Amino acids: CASSRNRGEKLFF.

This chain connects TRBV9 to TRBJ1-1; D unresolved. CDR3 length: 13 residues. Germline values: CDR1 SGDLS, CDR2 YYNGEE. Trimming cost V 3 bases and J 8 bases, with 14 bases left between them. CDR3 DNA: TGTGCCAGCAGCGCGGTCGTGTCGTTAGAAGCTTTCTTT. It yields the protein CASSAVVSLEAFF.

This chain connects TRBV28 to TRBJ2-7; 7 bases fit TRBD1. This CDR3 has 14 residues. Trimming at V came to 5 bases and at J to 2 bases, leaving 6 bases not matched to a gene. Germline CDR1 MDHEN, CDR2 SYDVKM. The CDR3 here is CASSPRTGPYEQYV. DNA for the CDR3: TGTGCCAGCAGTCCCAGGACAGGCCCCTACGAGCAGTACGTC.

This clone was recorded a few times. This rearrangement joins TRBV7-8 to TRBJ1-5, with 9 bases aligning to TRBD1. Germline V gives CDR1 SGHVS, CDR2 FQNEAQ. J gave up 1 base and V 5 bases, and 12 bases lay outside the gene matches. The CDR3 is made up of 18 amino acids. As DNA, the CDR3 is TGTGCCAGCAGCCCAGGGGGACAGGGAGGGAGAAGCAATCAGCCCCAGCATTTT. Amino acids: CASSPGGQGGRSNQPQHF.

CDR3 sequence: CASSLDGRSMNTEAFF. Written as DNA, the CDR3 is TGTGCCAGCAGCTTAGATGGAAGGAGTATGAACACTGAAGCTTTCTTT. This chain joins TRBV7-2 and TRBJ1-1; D gene uncertain. V was pared by 1 base and J by 0 bases, with 12 bases between. The CDR3 is 16 residues long. CDR1 is SGHTA, CDR2 FQGNSA, per germline.

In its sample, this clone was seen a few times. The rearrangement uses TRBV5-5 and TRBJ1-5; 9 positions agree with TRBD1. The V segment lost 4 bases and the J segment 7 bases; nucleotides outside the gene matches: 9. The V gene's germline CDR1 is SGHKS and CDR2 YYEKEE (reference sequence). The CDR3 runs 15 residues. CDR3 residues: CASSNYGTGKQPQHF. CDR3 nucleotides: TGTGCCAGCAGCAATTATGGGACAGGGAAACAGCCCCAGCATTTT.

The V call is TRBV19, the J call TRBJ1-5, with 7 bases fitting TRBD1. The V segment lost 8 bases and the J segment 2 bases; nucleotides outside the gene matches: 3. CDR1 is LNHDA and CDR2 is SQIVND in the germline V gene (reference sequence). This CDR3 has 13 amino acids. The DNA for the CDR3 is TGTGCCAGTTTGGGGACAGGCAATCAGCCCCAGCATTTT. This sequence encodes CASLGTGNQPQHF.

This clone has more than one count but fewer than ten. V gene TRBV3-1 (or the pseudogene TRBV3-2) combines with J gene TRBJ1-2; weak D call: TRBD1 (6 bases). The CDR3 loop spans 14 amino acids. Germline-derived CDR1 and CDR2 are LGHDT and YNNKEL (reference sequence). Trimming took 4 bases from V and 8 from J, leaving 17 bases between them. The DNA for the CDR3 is TGTGCCAGCAGCCGAGCGCGGGGGGCGGGCGGCTACACCTTC. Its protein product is CASSRARGAGGYTF.

CDR3 sequence: CAIRYRVKDTEAFF. The CDR3 bases are TGTGCCATCAGGTACAGGGTTAAAGACACTGAAGCTTTCTTT. The chain links TRBV10-3 to TRBJ1-1; TRBD1 is a possible D gene (6 bases). Looked up from germline, CDR1 is ENHRY and CDR2 is SYGVKD. The CDR3 contains 14 residues. V was trimmed by 6 bases and J by 3 bases, leaving 14 bases between them.

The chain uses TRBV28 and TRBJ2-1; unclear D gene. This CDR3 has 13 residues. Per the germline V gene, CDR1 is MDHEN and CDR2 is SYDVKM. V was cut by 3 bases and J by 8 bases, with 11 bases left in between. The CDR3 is CASSFYPRDEQFF. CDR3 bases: TGTGCCAGCAGTTTCTACCCACGGGATGAGCAGTTCTTC.

CDR3 region: CASRGQGGYTF. CDR3 bases: TGTGCCAGCAGGGGGCAGGGTGGCTACACCTTC. The chain recombines TRBV2 with TRBJ1-2; weak D call: TRBD1 (5 bases). The CDR3 has 11 amino acids. CDR1 SNHLY and CDR2 FYNNEI come from the germline V gene. Trimming took off 6 bases at V and 7 bases at J, with 9 bases between the two ends.

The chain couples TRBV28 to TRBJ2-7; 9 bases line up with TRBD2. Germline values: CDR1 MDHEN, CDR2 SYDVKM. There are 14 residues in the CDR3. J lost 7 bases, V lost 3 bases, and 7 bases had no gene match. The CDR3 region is CASSLNAGGLEQYV. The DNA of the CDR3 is TGTGCCAGCAGTTTGAACGCGGGGGGGCTTGAGCAGTACGTC.

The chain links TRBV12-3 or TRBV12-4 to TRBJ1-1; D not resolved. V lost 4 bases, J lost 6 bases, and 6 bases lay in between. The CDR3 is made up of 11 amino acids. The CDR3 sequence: CASSWGAEAFF. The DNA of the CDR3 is TGTGCCAGCAGTTGGGGAGCTGAAGCTTTCTTT.

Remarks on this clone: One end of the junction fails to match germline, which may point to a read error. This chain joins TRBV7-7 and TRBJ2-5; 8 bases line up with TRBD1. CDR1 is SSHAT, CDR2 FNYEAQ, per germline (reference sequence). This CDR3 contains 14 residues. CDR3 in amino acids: CASSFTGGGETQYF. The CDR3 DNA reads TGTGCTAGCAGCTTTACAGGGGGTGGGGAGACCCAGTACTTC.

CDR3 nucleotide sequence: TGTGCCAGCAGTCAGACAGGGCAGGGACTTGGCTACACCTTC. The encoded protein is CASSQTGQGLGYTF. This chain joins TRBV2 and TRBJ1-2; 7 bases are shared with TRBD1. With 5 bases clipped from V and 7 bases from J, the junction kept 10 bases outside the gene matches. Germline assignment: CDR1 SNHLY and CDR2 FYNNEI. This CDR3 is 14 amino acids long.

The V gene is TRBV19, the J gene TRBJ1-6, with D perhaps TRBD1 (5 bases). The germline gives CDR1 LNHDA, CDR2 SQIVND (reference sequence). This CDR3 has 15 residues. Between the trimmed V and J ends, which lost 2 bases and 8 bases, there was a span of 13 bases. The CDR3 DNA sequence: TGTGCCAGTAGTATAAATCAGGGAACCTATTCACCCCTCCACTTT. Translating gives CASSINQGTYSPLHF.

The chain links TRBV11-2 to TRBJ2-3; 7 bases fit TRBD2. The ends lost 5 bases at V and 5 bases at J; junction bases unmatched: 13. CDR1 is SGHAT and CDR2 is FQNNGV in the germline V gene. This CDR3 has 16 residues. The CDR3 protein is CASSPSSGLVGDTQYF. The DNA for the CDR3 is TGTGCCAGCAGCCCGTCTAGCGGTTTAGTGGGAGATACGCAGTATTTT.

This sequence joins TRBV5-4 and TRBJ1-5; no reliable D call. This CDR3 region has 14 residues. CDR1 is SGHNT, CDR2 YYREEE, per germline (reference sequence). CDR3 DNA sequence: TGTTACAGCCGCCGGGAGCCGCCCCGTCAGCCCCAGCATTTT. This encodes CYSRREPPRQPQHF. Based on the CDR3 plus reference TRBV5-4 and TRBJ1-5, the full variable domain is ETGVTQSPTHLIKTRGQQVTLRCSSQSGHNTVSWYQQALGQGPQFIFQYYREEENGRGNFPPRFSGLQFPNYSSELNVNALELDDSALYLCYSRREPPRQPQHFGDGTRLSIL.

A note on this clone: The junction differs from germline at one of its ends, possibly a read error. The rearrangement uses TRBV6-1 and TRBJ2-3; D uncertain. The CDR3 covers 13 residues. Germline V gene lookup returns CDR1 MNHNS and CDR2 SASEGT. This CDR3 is CASTESPGDTQYF. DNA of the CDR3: TGTGCCAGCACTGAATCCCCTGGCGATACGCAGTATTTT.

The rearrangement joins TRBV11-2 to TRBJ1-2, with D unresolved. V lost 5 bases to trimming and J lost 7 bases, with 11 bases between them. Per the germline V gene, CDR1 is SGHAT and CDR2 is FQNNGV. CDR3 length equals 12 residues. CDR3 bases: TGTGCCAGCAGCACTCTAAAACCTGGCTACACCTTC. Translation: CASSTLKPGYTF.